A selection of T cell receptor beta chains follows, all from one sample in a study of T cells after yellow fever vaccination. TCRdb processed the 5' RACE reads anew with MiXCR; each CDR3 protein has one entry. Among about 120,000 distinct CDR3 sequences, over 8% were seen once, and the ten largest hold 30% to 50%. The starting material was CD8+ T cells sorted from PBMCs, obtained on the day of the yellow fever booster vaccination. These TCRs come from a man aged 18 to 29 who received the YFV17D yellow fever vaccine. Each CDR3 is given with its conserved first and last residue. The D gene is left open where the match is weak. The listing skips clone size in some rows; elsewhere it reads once, few, many or a size class.

v_call,clone_size,j_call,d_call,cdr3_aa,cdr3_nt
TRBV10-3,-,TRBJ1-2,TRBD1,CAISESNRGLGYTF,TGTGCCATCAGTGAGTCGAACAGGGGGCTTGGCTACACCTTC
TRBV6-5,few,TRBJ1-1,-,CASSDVRNTEAFF,TGTGCCAGCAGCGATGTCCGGAACACTGAAGCTTTCTTT
TRBV27,many,TRBJ1-1,-,CASSPSGMNTEAFF,TGTGCCAGCAGTCCCTCGGGCATGAACACTGAAGCTTTCTTT
TRBV19,-,TRBJ2-3,TRBD2,CASSIWDYTTGGTQYF,TGTGCCAGTAGTATTTGGGACTATACCACGGGCGGTACGCAGTATTTT
TRBV9,-,TRBJ2-3,-,CASSVEGTSTDTQYF,TGTGCCAGCAGCGTAGAAGGAACGAGCACAGATACGCAGTATTTT
TRBV20-1,few,TRBJ1-1,-,CSVRVRLNTEAFF,TGCAGTGTTAGGGTGAGACTGAACACTGAAGCTTTCTTT
TRBV12-3/TRBV12-4,few,TRBJ2-1,-,CASTSLDPPGRSHDNNEQFF,TGTGCCAGCACCTCCCTAGACCCCCCAGGCCGCAGCCACGATAACAATGAGCAGTTCTTC
TRBV13,-,TRBJ2-1,TRBD1,CASNRGGQGSLTSNEQFF,TGTGCCAGCAACCGAGGGGGACAGGGATCCCTTACTTCCAATGAGCAGTTCTTC
TRBV6-6,-,TRBJ2-3,-,CASSYSPRTTSTDTQYF,TGTGCCAGCAGTTACTCGCCAAGGACAACTAGCACAGATACGCAGTATTTT
TRBV9,few,TRBJ2-2,-,CASSPPERLRTGELFF,TGTGCCAGCAGCCCGCCGGAGCGCCTGCGGACCGGGGAGCTGTTTTTT
TRBV10-3,few,TRBJ2-7,-,CAISEWYGTVSYEQYF,TGTGCCATCAGTGAGTGGTACGGGACGGTGTCCTACGAGCAGTACTTC
TRBV7-8,few,TRBJ1-1,-,CASSSGGQRREAFF,TGTGCCAGCAGCTCGGGCGGACAGCGAAGGGAAGCTTTCTTT
TRBV29-1,-,TRBJ2-5,-,CSVEGLRQETQYF,TGCAGCGTTGAGGGCCTGAGGCAAGAGACCCAGTACTTC
TRBV7-2,few,TRBJ2-1,TRBD2,CASTLYPGLAVNEQFF,TGTGCCAGCACCCTATATCCGGGACTAGCGGTCAATGAGCAGTTCTTC
TRBV9,-,TRBJ2-3,-,CASSGDTGLSDTQYF,TGTGCCAGCAGCGGCGACACCGGACTTTCAGATACGCAGTATTTT
TRBV3-1,few,TRBJ2-7,-,CASSQDNGPYEQYF,TGTGCCAGCAGCCAAGATAACGGCCCTTACGAGCAGTACTTC
TRBV25-1,few,TRBJ1-1,-,CASSEFSLGGTEAFF,TGTGCCAGCAGTGAATTCTCTTTGGGGGGCACTGAAGCTTTCTTT
TRBV3-2,-,TRBJ2-5,-,CASSPGRSRQIPQYF,TGTGCCAGCAGCCCGGGACGGTCGAGGCAGATACCCCAGTACTTC
TRBV27,-,TRBJ2-7,-,CASSLRRTYEQYF,TGTGCCAGCAGTTTAAGACGGACCTACGAGCAGTACTTC
TRBV10-3,-,TRBJ2-2,TRBD2,CAISPGGSTGELFF,TGTGCCATCAGTCCGGGGGGTTCCACCGGGGAGCTGTTTTTT
TRBV6-2/TRBV6-3,few,TRBJ2-5,-,CASTRRLEETQYF,TGTGCCAGCACTCGCCGGCTGGAGGAGACCCAGTACTTC
TRBV5-4,few,TRBJ1-6,-,CASSLARWGSPLHF,TGTGCCAGCAGCTTGGCGAGGTGGGGGTCACCCCTCCACTTT
TRBV4-3,many,TRBJ1-1,TRBD1,CASSLTGTLEAFF,TGCGCCAGCAGCCTGACAGGGACACTTGAAGCTTTCTTT
TRBV7-9,-,TRBJ2-2,TRBD1,CASGGTGRAGELFF,TGTGCCAGCGGCGGGACAGGAAGGGCCGGGGAGCTGTTTTTT
TRBV29-1,few,TRBJ2-1,TRBD2,CSVAGLADTYSYNEQFF,TGCAGCGTTGCGGGACTAGCCGATACGTATTCCTACAATGAGCAGTTCTTC
TRBV7-2,many,TRBJ2-3,-,CASSLVNGLTDTQYF,TGTGCCAGCAGCTTAGTCAACGGACTCACAGATACGCAGTATTTT
TRBV7-9,few,TRBJ2-7,-,CASSKGSGEQYF,TGTGCCAGCAGCAAAGGGTCGGGCGAGCAGTACTTC
TRBV9,few,TRBJ2-1,-,CASSSDGRSSYNEQFF,TGTGCCAGCAGCTCTGACGGCCGTAGCTCCTACAATGAGCAGTTCTTC
TRBV12-3/TRBV12-4,many,TRBJ2-5,TRBD2,CASSSSGGGETQYF,TGTGCCAGCAGCTCTAGCGGGGGGGGAGAGACCCAGTACTTC
TRBV5-4,-,TRBJ2-3,-,CASSLAVGQPSTDTQYF,TGTGCCAGCAGTTTGGCGGTGGGACAACCTAGCACAGATACGCAGTATTTT
TRBV5-1,-,TRBJ1-2,-,CASSLTRGALPYGYTF,TGCGCCAGCAGCCTGACGCGGGGGGCGCTACCCTATGGCTACACCTTC
TRBV3-1,many,TRBJ1-3,-,CASSAEIGFTGNTIYF,TGTGCCAGCAGCGCAGAAATAGGGTTTACTGGAAACACCATATATTTT
TRBV2,many,TRBJ2-1,TRBD2,CASSGLAFYNEQFF,TGTGCCAGCAGTGGACTAGCGTTCTACAATGAGCAGTTCTTC
TRBV6-1,-,TRBJ2-3,-,CASSNPTGILSTDTQYF,TGTGCCAGCAGCAATCCTACAGGGATCCTATCCACAGATACGCAGTATTTT
TRBV15,-,TRBJ1-6,TRBD1,CATRKDRGSNSPLHF,TGTGCCACCAGAAAGGACAGGGGCAGTAATTCACCCCTCCACTTT
TRBV18,few,TRBJ2-3,-,CASAPFPPDTQYF,TGTGCCAGCGCCCCCTTTCCTCCAGATACGCAGTATTTT
TRBV11-2,few,TRBJ2-5,-,CASSSPDIRDTTQYF,TGTGCCAGCAGCTCCCCGGACATTCGAGATACGACCCAGTACTTC
TRBV27,-,TRBJ2-7,-,CASSLRQYSYEQYF,TGTGCCAGCAGTTTGAGACAGTACTCCTACGAGCAGTACTTC
TRBV10-1,few,TRBJ2-1,-,CASSARHSANEQFF,TGCGCCAGCAGTGCGCGGCATTCGGCTAATGAGCAGTTCTTC
TRBV4-2,few,TRBJ1-2,-,CASSQASLALAGEHGYTF,TGTGCCAGCAGCCAAGCTTCCTTAGCTTTGGCAGGTGAGCATGGCTACACCTTC
TRBV19,few,TRBJ1-1,-,CASSISRDTEAFF,TGTGCCAGTAGTATCTCCAGGGATACTGAAGCTTTCTTT
TRBV6-2/TRBV6-3,few,TRBJ2-3,-,CASSYTPGADTQYF,TGTGCCAGCAGTTACACCCCAGGGGCAGATACGCAGTATTTT
TRBV7-2,-,TRBJ1-6,-,CASSLSSYNSPLHF,TGTGCCAGCAGCCTAAGCTCCTATAATTCACCCCTCCACTTT
TRBV25-1,many,TRBJ1-2,-,CASSESGVYGYTF,TGTGCCAGCAGTGAATCCGGGGTCTATGGCTACACCTTC
TRBV4-1,few,TRBJ2-4,-,CASSQHGGLAKNIQYF,TGCGCCAGCAGCCAACACGGGGGGCTAGCCAAAAACATTCAGTACTTC
TRBV6-2/TRBV6-3,few,TRBJ2-1,TRBD2,CASSFINAGTSGGGSYNEQFF,TGTGCCAGCAGTTTTATCAACGCCGGGACTAGCGGGGGGGGCTCCTACAATGAGCAGTTCTTC
TRBV7-9,-,TRBJ2-3,-,CASSLTVAGGGTDTQYF,TGTGCCAGCAGCCTCACGGTGGCGGGTGGCGGCACAGATACGCAGTATTTT
TRBV30,-,TRBJ2-1,TRBD2,CAWRLAGGVRNEQFF,TGTGCCTGGAGGCTAGCGGGTGGGGTTCGGAATGAGCAGTTCTTC
TRBV29-1,-,TRBJ2-7,TRBD1,CSVVPGQGAYEQYF,TGCAGCGTTGTTCCGGGACAGGGGGCCTACGAGCAGTACTTC
TRBV6-5,-,TRBJ2-1,-,CASSYEGSYNEQFF,TGTGCCAGCAGTTACGAAGGCTCCTACAATGAGCAGTTCTTC
TRBV5-6,-,TRBJ1-2,-,CASSPMDFGGGNGYTF,TGTGCCAGCAGCCCCATGGATTTTGGGGGCGGGAATGGCTACACCTTC
TRBV6-2/TRBV6-3,few,TRBJ1-1,-,CASSEREIATEAFF,TGTGCCAGCAGTGAACGGGAGATAGCCACTGAAGCTTTCTTT
TRBV5-6,few,TRBJ2-2,-,CAGHGPEGELFF,TGTGCAGGCCATGGCCCGGAAGGGGAGCTGTTTTTT